This T cell receptor (beta chain) came from a study of T cells in tumors after PD-1 blockade. Study overall: Tumor samples averaged about 28,000 templates (range about 500-99,264) and approximately 6,200 unique clonotypes. Study-wide results and limits: Clonal replacement, not reinvigoration, is suggested for expanded exhausted CD8+ clones after therapy. Roughly two fifths of tumor TCR clonotypes were also found in blood.

On this clone: The antigen is undetermined.

On average, squamous cell carcinoma was sampled 31 days after treatment began. Germline V gene lookup returns CDR1 LNHNV and CDR2 YYDKDF (reference sequence). The CDR3 is 14 amino acids. V lost 0 bases and J lost 3, with 3 bases in between. Assay used: immunoSEQ multiplex PCR; TCRdb lists only in-frame clones, some missing. Among 14,000 or so clones listed, 55% to 75% were seen once. The material sequenced was tumor tissue, taken after anti-PD-1 treatment. This clonotype was obtained from a human donor with cutaneous squamous cell carcinoma. V usage is TRBV15 and J usage is TRBJ2-6; no definite D call. The CDR3, as DNA: TGTGCCACCAGCAGAGATCTTGGGGCCAACGTCCTGACTTTC. This translates into CATSRDLGANVLTF.